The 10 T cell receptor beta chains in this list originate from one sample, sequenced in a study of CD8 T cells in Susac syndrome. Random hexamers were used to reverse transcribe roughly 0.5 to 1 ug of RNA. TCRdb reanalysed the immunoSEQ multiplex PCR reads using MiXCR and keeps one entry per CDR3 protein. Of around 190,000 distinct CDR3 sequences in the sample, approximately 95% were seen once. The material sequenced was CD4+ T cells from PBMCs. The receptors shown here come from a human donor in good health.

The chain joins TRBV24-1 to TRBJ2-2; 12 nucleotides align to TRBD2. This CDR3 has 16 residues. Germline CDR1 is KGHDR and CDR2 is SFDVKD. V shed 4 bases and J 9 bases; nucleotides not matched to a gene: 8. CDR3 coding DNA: TGTGCCACCAGTGACCTGACTAGCGGGGGTGGCCGGGAGCTGTTTTTT. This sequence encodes CATSDLTSGGGRELFF.

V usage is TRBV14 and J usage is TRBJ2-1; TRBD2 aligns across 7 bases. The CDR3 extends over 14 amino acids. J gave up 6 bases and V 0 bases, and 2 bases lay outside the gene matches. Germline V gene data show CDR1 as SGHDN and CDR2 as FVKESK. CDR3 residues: CASSQDWTSNEQFF. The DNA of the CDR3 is TGTGCCAGCAGCCAAGACTGGACTAGCAATGAGCAGTTCTTC.

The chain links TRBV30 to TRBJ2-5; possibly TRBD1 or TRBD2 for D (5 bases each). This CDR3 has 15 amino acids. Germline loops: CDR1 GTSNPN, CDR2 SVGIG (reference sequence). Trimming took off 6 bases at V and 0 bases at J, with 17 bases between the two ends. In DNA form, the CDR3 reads TGTGCCTGTCGCCCCGGGACCGAGAACCAAGAGACCCAGTACTTC. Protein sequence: CACRPGTENQETQYF.

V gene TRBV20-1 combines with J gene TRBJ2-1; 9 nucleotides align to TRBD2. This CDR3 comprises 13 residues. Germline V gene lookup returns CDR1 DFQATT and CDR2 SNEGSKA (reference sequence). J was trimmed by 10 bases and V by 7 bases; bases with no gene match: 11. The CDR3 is CSGSSGGFGEQFF. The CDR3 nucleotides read TGCAGTGGTAGTAGCGGGGGATTTGGGGAGCAGTTCTTC.

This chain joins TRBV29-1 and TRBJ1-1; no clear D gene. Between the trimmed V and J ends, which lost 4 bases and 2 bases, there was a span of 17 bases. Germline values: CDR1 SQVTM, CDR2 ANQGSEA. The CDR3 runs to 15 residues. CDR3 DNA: TGCAGCGTTGGGGAGCGGGCCTCATCTAACACTGAAGCTTTCTTT. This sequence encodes CSVGERASSNTEAFF.

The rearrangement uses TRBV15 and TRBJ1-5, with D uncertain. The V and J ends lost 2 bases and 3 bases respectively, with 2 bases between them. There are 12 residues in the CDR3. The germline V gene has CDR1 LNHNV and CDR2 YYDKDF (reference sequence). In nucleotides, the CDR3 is TGTGCCACCAGCAGACTCAATCAGCCCCAGCATTTT. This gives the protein CATSRLNQPQHF.

The CDR3 loop is CASNKNGIQETQYF. The DNA of the CDR3 is TGTGCCAGCAACAAAAACGGGATCCAAGAGACCCAGTACTTC. V gene TRBV3-1 combines with J gene TRBJ2-5; possibly TRBD2 for D (5 bases). Germline V CDR1 and CDR2: LGHDT, YNNKEL (reference sequence). V shed 7 bases and J shed 1 base, with 13 bases lying between them. The length of the CDR3 is 14 residues.

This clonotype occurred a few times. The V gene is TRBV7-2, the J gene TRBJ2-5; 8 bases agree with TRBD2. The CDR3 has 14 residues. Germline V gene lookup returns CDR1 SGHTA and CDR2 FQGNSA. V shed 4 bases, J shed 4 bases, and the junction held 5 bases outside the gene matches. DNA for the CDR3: TGTGCCAGCAGCTCCGTAGCGGGAAGAGAGACCCAGTACTTC. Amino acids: CASSSVAGRETQYF. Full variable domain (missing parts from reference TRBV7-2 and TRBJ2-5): GAGVSQSPSNKVTEKGKDVELRCDPISGHTALYWYRQSLGQGLEFLIYFQGNSAPDKSGLPSDRFSAERTGGSVSTLTIQRTQQEDSAVYLCASSSVAGRETQYFGPGTRLLVL.

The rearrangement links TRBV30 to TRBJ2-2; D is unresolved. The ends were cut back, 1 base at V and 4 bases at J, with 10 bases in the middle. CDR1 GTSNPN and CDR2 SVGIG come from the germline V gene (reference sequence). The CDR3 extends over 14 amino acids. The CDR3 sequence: CAWSGLVGTGELFF. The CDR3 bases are TGTGCCTGGAGTGGGCTAGTCGGCACCGGGGAGCTGTTTTTT.

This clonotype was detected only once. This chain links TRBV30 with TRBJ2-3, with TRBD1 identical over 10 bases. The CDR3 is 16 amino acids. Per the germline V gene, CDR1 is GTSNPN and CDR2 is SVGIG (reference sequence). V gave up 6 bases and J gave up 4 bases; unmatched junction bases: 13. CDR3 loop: CACHLQDRGKADTQYF. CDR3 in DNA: TGTGCCTGTCACCTCCAGGACAGGGGGAAGGCAGATACGCAGTATTTT.